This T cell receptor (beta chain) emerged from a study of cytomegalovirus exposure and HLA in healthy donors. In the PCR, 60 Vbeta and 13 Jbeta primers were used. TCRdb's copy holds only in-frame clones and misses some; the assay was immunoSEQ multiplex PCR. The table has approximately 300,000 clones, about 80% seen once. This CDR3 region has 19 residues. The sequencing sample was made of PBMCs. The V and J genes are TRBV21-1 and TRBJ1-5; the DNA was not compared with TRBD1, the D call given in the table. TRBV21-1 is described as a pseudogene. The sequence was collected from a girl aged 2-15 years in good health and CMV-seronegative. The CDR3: CASIGQVTGGASVGQPQHF. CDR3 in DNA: TGTGCCAGCATAGGCCAAGTGACAGGGGGCGCGTCCGTAGGTCAGCCCCAGCATTTT.